This T cell receptor beta chain came from a study of shared clonotypes between healthy human individuals. Whole-study results and caveats: Investigators collected only blood, and repertoires in tissues likely differ.

Assay used: immunoSEQ multiplex PCR; TCRdb lists only in-frame clones, some missing. Of hundreds of thousands of clones listed, 95% to 98% were seen once; the top ten hold approximately 0.33%. CD45RO-negative, CCR7-selected cells formed the naive CD8 fraction, which excluded terminally differentiated effector memory CD45RA+ cells. Adults of Caucasian background living in Nashville, Tennessee made up all donors. The CDR3 loop spans 13 amino acids. Germline CDR1 is MGHRA and CDR2 is YSYEKL. Trimming took 2 bases from V and 5 from J, leaving 10 bases between them. Concerning this clone: The antigen is undetermined.

The material sequenced was naive CD8+ T cells sorted from blood. The chain has TRBV4-1 and TRBJ2-7; D unclear. The sequence came from a man aged 25-45 years in good health. The CDR3 protein is CASSQPLSNEQYF. The CDR3 region has the DNA TGCGCCAGCAGCCAACCTCTTAGCAACGAGCAGTACTTC.